This T cell receptor (beta chain) was captured in a study of OX40 agonist ivuxolimab in advanced cancers. In the study overall: Having had anti-PD-1, anti-PD-L1 or anti-CTLA-4 therapy before was allowed, and about 40% had some.

V was pared by 4 bases and J by 5 bases, with 6 bases of the junction left unmatched. Germline values: CDR1 SGHAT, CDR2 FQNNGV. The CDR3 spans 15 residues. Repertoires were generated with immunoSEQ multiplex PCR, while TCRdb's copy carries only in-frame clones and drops some. The table includes tens of thousands of clones, roughly 72% detected once. Exclusion applied to patients with autoimmune disease history or systemic immunosuppression. The gene calls are TRBV11-2 and TRBJ1-2; 11 bases are shared with TRBD1. The source was CD4+ or CD8+ T cells sorted from blood, collected in a trial of the OX40 agonist ivuxolimab. The TCR originated in an adult with an advanced solid tumor such as melanoma, head and neck, liver or kidney cancer. CDR3 DNA: TGTGCCAGCAGCTACGGGACAGGGGGGACTTATGGCTACACCTTC. It encodes CASSYGTGGTYGYTF.